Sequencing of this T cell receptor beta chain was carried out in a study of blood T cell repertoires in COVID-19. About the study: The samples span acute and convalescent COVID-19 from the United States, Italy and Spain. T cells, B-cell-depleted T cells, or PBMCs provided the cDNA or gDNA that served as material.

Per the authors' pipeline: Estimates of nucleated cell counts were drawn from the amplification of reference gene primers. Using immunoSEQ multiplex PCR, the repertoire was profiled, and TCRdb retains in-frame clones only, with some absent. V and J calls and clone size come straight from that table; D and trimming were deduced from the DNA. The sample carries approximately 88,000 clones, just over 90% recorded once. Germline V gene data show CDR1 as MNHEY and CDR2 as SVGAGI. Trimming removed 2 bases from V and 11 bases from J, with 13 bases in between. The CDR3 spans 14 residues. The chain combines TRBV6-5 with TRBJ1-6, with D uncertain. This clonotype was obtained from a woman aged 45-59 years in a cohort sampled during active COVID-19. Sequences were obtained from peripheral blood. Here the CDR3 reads CASSYGGLSAPLHF. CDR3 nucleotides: TGTGCCAGCAGTTACGGAGGTCTTAGCGCACCCCTCCACTTT.